The sequence of this T cell receptor (beta chain) was determined in a study of PD-1 blockade in classical Hodgkin lymphoma. TCRdb's copy holds only in-frame clones and misses some; the assay was immunoSEQ multiplex PCR. The sample shows about 27,000 clones, more than 60% of them seen only once. Broader study findings: Nivolumab starters within 1 year of ASCT were excluded. When set against healthy donors, newly diagnosed patients were reported to show lower baseline TCR diversity.

The CDR3 covers 15 residues. J gave up 4 bases and V 0 bases, and 5 bases lay outside the gene matches. Looked up from germline, CDR1 is SGHRS and CDR2 is YFSETQ. Concerning this clone: Its antigen is as yet unknown.

Relapses following autologous stem cell transplantation were seen in all patients, with brentuximab vedotin exposure varying. With magnetic negative selection, CD4+ T cells were purified from PBMCs that had been thawed. Best response was recorded as complete response, partial response or progressive disease. The V gene is TRBV5-1, the J gene TRBJ2-3; 7 nucleotides agree with TRBD2. This receptor was taken from a human donor with classical Hodgkin lymphoma. Sequencing used CD4+ T cells from blood, obtained at baseline. CDR3 amino acids: CASSLGLAGPDTQYF. The CDR3, as DNA: TGCGCCAGCAGCTTGGGACTAGCTGGGCCAGATACGCAGTATTTT.